Below are 10 T cell receptor beta chains sequenced from a single sample in a study of T cell responses to AZD1222 COVID-19 vaccine. Clones were read by immunoSEQ multiplex PCR, and TCRdb kept only the in-frame ones, dropping some. The sample contains 130,000 or so clones, 94% of which appear only once. This specimen was peripheral blood, taken on day 0 of AZD1222 vaccination. These receptors were taken from an adult in good health.

The gene calls are TRBV5-4 and TRBJ2-5; 8 bases match TRBD1. The CDR3 is 15 amino acids. Germline CDR1 SGHNT, CDR2 YYREEE (reference sequence). Trimming at V came to 0 bases and at J to 6 bases, leaving 7 bases not matched to a gene. The DNA for the CDR3 is TGTGCCAGCAGCTTGGGGCAGGGGGCAGGTCAGACCCAGTACTTC. Amino acid sequence: CASSLGQGAGQTQYF.

In DNA form, the CDR3 reads TGTGCCAGCAGCCAAGGACGGGATAACCTTAATTCACCCCTCCACTTT. It specifies CASSQGRDNLNSPLHF. The chain has TRBV4-2 and TRBJ1-6; D gene uncertain. Germline lookup yields CDR1 LGHNA and CDR2 YNFKEQ. The V gene lost 1 base and the J gene lost 6 bases, with 13 bases spanning the gap. The CDR3 loop spans 16 amino acids.

V and J are TRBV19 and TRBJ1-5; D uncertain. This CDR3 has 12 amino acids. CDR1 is LNHDA, CDR2 SQIVND, per germline (reference sequence). Deletions cut 3 bases from V and 7 bases from J, with 7 bases between. For the CDR3, the DNA is TGTGCCAGTAGTATGTTCGGGCAGCCCCAGCATTTT. Translating gives CASSMFGQPQHF.

The chain has TRBV12-3 or TRBV12-4 and TRBJ1-2; unclear D gene. This CDR3 contains 13 residues. Deletions cut 2 bases from V and 3 bases from J, with 7 bases between. This CDR3 is CASSLTWDYGYTF. In nucleotides, the CDR3 is TGTGCCAGCAGTTTAACTTGGGACTATGGCTACACCTTC.

The chain carries TRBV7-8 and TRBJ1-2; D gene unclear. CDR1 is SGHVS, CDR2 FQNEAQ, per germline. This CDR3 is 14 amino acids long. V was pared by 4 bases and J by 0 bases, with 9 bases between. The CDR3 is CASSSHGANYGYTF. CDR3 coding DNA: TGTGCCAGCAGCTCACACGGTGCTAACTATGGCTACACCTTC.

The chain combines TRBV18 with TRBJ2-7; D is perhaps TRBD1 (5 bases). Trimming left V 3 bases short and J 3 bases short, with 12 bases between. Germline lookup yields CDR1 KGHSH and CDR2 LQKENI. The CDR3 spans 14 residues. Written as DNA, the CDR3 is TGTGCCAGCTCACCCTCGACAGCCTTCTACGAGCAGTACTTC. It is translated as CASSPSTAFYEQYF.

CDR3 DNA sequence: TGTGCCAGTAGTATAAAGAGTCGCACCGGGGAGCTGTTTTTT. It is translated as CASSIKSRTGELFF. The V and J genes are TRBV19 and TRBJ2-2; D gene unclear. The CDR3 is 14 amino acids. V was shortened by 2 bases and J by 4 bases, with 8 bases between the two germline ends. Germline CDR1 reads LNHDA; CDR2 reads SQIVND (reference sequence).

Worth noting for this clone: Other nucleotide sequences in the sample specify the same CDR3. V and J are TRBV12-3 or TRBV12-4 and TRBJ2-3; no clear D. The CDR3 contains 11 residues. V was shortened by 1 base and J by 6 bases, with 2 bases between the two germline ends. The CDR3: CASSLGDTQYF. CDR3 coding DNA: TGTGCCAGCAGTTTAGGTGATACGCAGTATTTT.

The V gene is TRBV9, the J gene TRBJ1-6; weak D call: TRBD1 (5 bases). Germline V gene sequence: CDR1 SGDLS, CDR2 YYNGEE. The V end lost 3 bases, the J end lost 7 bases, and 14 bases lay between the germline ends. The CDR3 is made up of 15 amino acids. The CDR3 coding sequence is TGTGCCAGCAGCGCCCACGGGGGTTGGAATTCACCCCTCCACTTT. Protein product: CASSAHGGWNSPLHF.

This chain uses TRBV29-1 with TRBJ1-2; TRBD1 aligns across 9 bases. The trim removed 5 bases at V and 5 bases at J, leaving 3 bases unmatched. This CDR3 region has 12 residues. Per the germline V gene, CDR1 is SQVTM and CDR2 is ANQGSEA. The chain's CDR3 is CSVRDREYGYTF. DNA for the CDR3: TGCAGCGTTAGGGACAGGGAATATGGCTACACCTTC.